Listed below are T cell receptor beta chains from one sample, sequenced in a study of Ad26.COV2.S vaccination and SARS-CoV-2 variants. Repertoires were generated with immunoSEQ multiplex PCR, while TCRdb's copy carries only in-frame clones and drops some. The sample carries about 320,000 clones, 70% to 90% recorded once. Sequenced here: peripheral blood, sampled in a trial of Ad26.COV2.S vaccine versus placebo. These receptors originate from a person aged 18-65 years who received the Ad26.COV2.S COVID-19 vaccine or a placebo. Each CDR3 is given with its conserved first and last residue. The D gene is left open where the match is weak. Not all rows give a size; the values are once, few, many and, for expanded clones, a class.

D gene	V gene	J gene	clone size	CDR3 DNA	CDR3 protein
TRBD1	TRBV24-1	TRBJ2-5	once	TGTGCCACGATCCGGGACAGGGTGGTTTCAAGGATGGAGTACCAAGAGACCCAGTACTTC	CATIRDRVVSRMEYQETQYF
-	TRBV19	TRBJ1-1	-	TGTGCCAGTACCCCGAGGGGTGGGAACACTGAAGCTTTCTTT	CASTPRGGNTEAFF
TRBD1	TRBV10-2	TRBJ2-3	-	TGCGCCAGCAGTCCTCCGGGACAGTATACGCCGGCCAGCACAGATACGCAGTATTTT	CASSPPGQYTPASTDTQYF
TRBD1	TRBV6-5	TRBJ2-3	-	TGTGCCAGTGGGACAGGGGGTTCGGCATCAGATACGCAGTATTTT	CASGTGGSASDTQYF
-	TRBV3-1/TRBV3-2	TRBJ1-6	-	TGTGCCAGCAGCCAAGATAACCCCAGTACCCTTCCCTCCTATAATTCACCCCTCCACTTT	CASSQDNPSTLPSYNSPLHF
-	TRBV5-1	TRBJ1-3	-	TGCGCCAGCACCCGGATGGGGCTCGGGACTGGAAACACCATATATTTT	CASTRMGLGTGNTIYF
-	TRBV7-3	TRBJ2-7	-	TGTGCCAGCAGCTTAGAAGCGGAGGGCGAGCAGTACTTC	CASSLEAEGEQYF
-	TRBV5-4	TRBJ1-1	-	TGTGCCAGCAGCTTGATCGGTAACACTGAAGCTTTCTTT	CASSLIGNTEAFF
-	TRBV11-2	TRBJ2-3	-	TGTGCCAGCAGCTTAGCAGGACATTCAGATACGCAGTATTTT	CASSLAGHSDTQYF
-	TRBV4-1	TRBJ2-7	-	TGCGCCAGCAGCCAAGGCTTAGGCTACGAGCAGTACTTC	CASSQGLGYEQYF
TRBD1	TRBV5-4	TRBJ2-7	-	TGTGCCAGCAGCTCGCGGACAGGGGTCTCATACGAGCAGTACTTC	CASSSRTGVSYEQYF
-	TRBV11-2	TRBJ1-2	-	TGTGCCAGCAGCTCTGGGACGATATATGGCTACACCTTC	CASSSGTIYGYTF
-	TRBV3-1/TRBV3-2	TRBJ2-2	-	TGTGCCAGCAGCCCCGACCCTCCACTTAACACCGGGGAGCTGTTTTTT	CASSPDPPLNTGELFF
-	TRBV6-1	TRBJ2-2	few	TGTGCCAGCAGTGAAGGGCACAGCATGGCCGGGGAGCTGTTTTTT	CASSEGHSMAGELFF
-	TRBV29-1	TRBJ2-3	-	TGCAGCGTTGAAGATCCCAAGCAGGGCCCCCGCACAGATACGCAGTATTTT	CSVEDPKQGPRTDTQYF
TRBD1	TRBV27	TRBJ1-5	-	TGTGCCAGCAGTTTAATTGGGACAGACTTGTATCAGCCCCAGCATTTT	CASSLIGTDLYQPQHF
-	TRBV27	TRBJ2-2	-	TGTGCCAGCAGTTTCCGGGGTAGGGGATGGAACACCGGGGAGCTGTTTTTT	CASSFRGRGWNTGELFF
-	TRBV4-1	TRBJ1-5	-	TGCGCCAGCAGCCAAGTTCTGGGGTCGAATCAGCCCCAGCATTTT	CASSQVLGSNQPQHF
-	TRBV28	TRBJ1-6	few	TGTGCCAGCAGTTTTTGGAGGGAGGGACAACCCCTCCACTTT	CASSFWREGQPLHF
TRBD2	TRBV3-1/TRBV3-2	TRBJ2-1	-	TGTGCCAGCAGTCGTAGAAGCGGGGGGCTCCACAATGAGCAGTTCTTC	CASSRRSGGLHNEQFF
TRBD1	TRBV19	TRBJ2-6	once	TGTGCCAGTAAGGGGACAGGGAGCTCTGGGGCCAACGTCCTGACTTTC	CASKGTGSSGANVLTF